This T cell receptor beta chain was recovered during a study of breast tumors, draining lymph nodes, adjacent tissues. TCRdb re-called the multiplex PCR reads through MiXCR, storing one row per CDR3 protein. The data hold 30,000 to 40,000 distinct CDR3 sequences, with roughly 69% observed a single time. From germline, CDR1 is MGHDK and CDR2 SYGVNS. The CDR3 sequence is 14 residues long. Trimming stripped 2 bases from V and 4 bases from J, with 9 bases between. In its sample, this clonotype is medium-sized (0.01 to 0.1%). Source material: breast tumor tissue. The sequence was collected from a female donor with breast cancer. Some clones in this sample may be carry-over from other donors' samples. The chain joins TRBV25-1 to TRBJ1-5; D perhaps matches TRBD1 (6 bases). The CDR3 DNA follows: TGTGCCAGCAGTGAAGCAGGGGCAAATCAGCCCCAGCATTTT. Translated: CASSEAGANQPQHF.